This T cell receptor (beta chain) was obtained from a study of shared clonotypes between healthy human individuals. Study-wide findings and caveats: On the whole, naive subsets had larger estimated richness than memory subsets had. In this cohort, only blood was sampled, and tissue repertoires likely differ. Four donors held about 5% of naive CD4 clonotypes in common.

A word on this clone: Its antigen is unidentified.

Genomic DNA of each subset was evenly split across several immunoSEQ plates. The repertoire was sequenced with immunoSEQ multiplex PCR; TCRdb's copy has only in-frame clones and lacks some. This table holds over 700,000 clones, roughly two thirds found once. This TCR was sampled from a woman aged 25-40 years in good health. The sequenced material came from memory CD4+ T cells sorted from blood. This sample's subset: CD45RA-negative fraction.

CDR3 DNA sequence: TGTGCCAGTAGTATGATTGGGGCGGCCGGCAGGGGGCTTGACGGGGAGCTGTTTTTT. Translation: CASSMIGAAGRGLDGELFF. This chain uses TRBV19 with TRBJ2-2; 8 nucleotides align to TRBD1. The CDR3 totals 19 residues. Per germline, CDR1 LNHDA and CDR2 SQIVND (reference sequence). V lost 3 bases to trimming and J lost 7 bases; unmatched junction nucleotides: 19.